This T cell receptor (beta chain) derives from a study of cytomegalovirus exposure and HLA in healthy donors (dated by TCRdb to about 2017). For the wider study: According to a later analysis, the approximately 130 validation repertoires were produced on the same platform as the roughly 600 repertoires of the first cohort. The study was designed to test whether signatures of past pathogen exposure could be identified by cataloging public T cell receptors. A separate validation cohort of some 130 different subjects was used in addition to the roughly 640-subject first cohort. The study combined high-throughput TCR immunosequencing, statistical association of individual TCRs with disease status, and machine learning to predict cytomegalovirus infection status.

Library generation was performed with the immunoSEQ multiplex PCR assay. The study's processing was this. To diagnose cytomegalovirus status from the catalog of TCR beta chain sequences, a statistical classification framework was built. TCRdb took this table from immuneACCESS and kept in-frame rearrangements with V and J called. Such tables lack part of the clones; where checked against another copy, unresolved V genes explain under half of the gap, and the rest is unexplained. D and trimming were read from the DNA, whereas the V and J calls and clone size are those reported in that table. The sample table lists roughly 120,000 clones, just under 95% of them with a count of one. The top ten clonotypes cover under 1.5% of the sample. The investigation overall reported the following: Most TCR sequences were observed very rarely across donors, whereas some public TCRs were present in many individuals. In a later analysis, TCRs clustered in the first cohort were found to also tend to co-occur in the 120 or so validation repertoires, with approximately 95% of cluster scores above 0. In the study, some 160 TCR beta chains were listed as associated with cytomegalovirus. In vitro tests confirmed that three of the cytomegalovirus-associated TCR beta chains recognize cytomegalovirus antigens. The authors suggested that the approach could potentially be generalized to other disease states and immunological phenotypes. Cytomegalovirus status was reported to be diagnosed by the classifier with high specificity and sensitivity in both the original and validation cohorts. All 120 or so repertoires were used to score co-occurrence in the validation cohort in a later analysis, because that analysis had no HLA typing for the cohort.

As regards this clone: No cognate antigen has been identified for it. Base-call qualities are not available, and no considerably larger clone is one nucleotide away.

Separate from the approximately 670-subject first cohort, the validation cohort of roughly 130 subjects was the group to which the donors belonged. The CDR3 contains 13 residues, cysteine and phenylalanine counted. The DNA shown is the 39-base CDR3, in frame from base 1. V is cut by 1 base and J by 6 bases, and the space between the germline ends is 10 bases. The germline V gene yields SGHDT for CDR1 and YYEEEE for CDR2. The sequenced sample was PBMCs. The receptor's source is a woman between 18 and 29 years old in good health and CMV-seronegative. The chain employs TRBV5-6 and TRBJ1-2, with no confidently assigned D gene. The DNA sequence follows: TGTGCCAGCAGCTTGTGGCAGGTCAATGGCTACACCTTC. Its coded protein is CASSLWQVNGYTF. The CDR3, completed at both ends by the reference TRBV5-6 and TRBJ1-2 genes, gives the full variable domain DAGVTQSPTHLIKTRGQQVTLRCSPKSGHDTVSWYQQALGQGPQFIFQYYEEEERQRGNFPDRFSGHQFPNYSSELNVNALLLGDSALYLCASSLWQVNGYTFGSGTRLTVV.